This T cell receptor (beta chain) was documented in a study of T cell responses to AZD1222 COVID-19 vaccine. Study-level background: Timing groups of about 4 and about 12 weeks for second doses were pooled. Study-level findings and limits: The donor cohort was predominantly white British with a female majority, and clonal diversity may have been underestimated.

This CDR3 region has 16 residues. CDR1 and CDR2 from the germline V gene are LNHDA and SQIVND (reference sequence). V shed 5 bases and J shed 7 bases, with 20 bases lying between them. A remark on this clone: What it binds is not known.

Measured with immunoSEQ multiplex PCR; TCRdb has only the in-frame clones, and not every one. The data contain fewer than 120,000 clones, nearly 90% of them singletons. The sequencing here drew on peripheral blood, taken on day 0 of AZD1222 vaccination. The rearrangement links TRBV19 to TRBJ1-4; D remains unclear. The TCR was taken from an adult in good health. CDR3 region: CASSVLLSASGEKLFF. DNA of the CDR3: TGTGCCAGTAGTGTGCTCCTGTCCGCCTCGGGTGAAAAACTGTTTTTT.